This T cell receptor beta chain derives from a study of sequential checkpoint blockade in melanoma. Treatment reported: randomized to nivolumab then ipilimumab (arm A) or the reverse (arm B). No patient had prior DNA-damaging chemotherapy. Live CD3+CD8+ CD19− CD56− cells were sorted from PBMCs. Germline-derived CDR1 and CDR2 are LNHDA and SQIVND (reference sequence). The CDR3 is made up of 14 amino acids. Trimming removed 5 bases from V and 9 bases from J, with 19 bases in between. Sequencing was performed with immunoSEQ multiplex PCR; in TCRdb, only in-frame clones are kept and a portion is missing. Among 15,000 to 20,000 clones listed, 80% were seen once.

The receptor comes from a human donor with melanoma. V gene TRBV19 combines with J gene TRBJ1-1; a weak D match, TRBD1 (5 bases). Material: CD8+ T cells sorted from blood (inferred from file names), obtained from a patient given nivolumab and ipilimumab in sequence. The CDR3 here is CASSLGEGKGKAFF. CDR3 in DNA: TGTGCCAGTAGTTTGGGGGAGGGGAAGGGGAAAGCTTTCTTT.